This T cell receptor beta chain was sequenced in a study of naive and memory T cell subsets. Study-wide results and limits: Over 95% of naive TCR sequences appeared only once after error correction, unlike memory subsets.

This clonotype has a handful of counts. Its target is unknown. The beta constant-region primer was an equimolar mix of two oligonucleotides covering TRBC1 and TRBC2. Nested alpha and beta constant-region primers with the SP2 primer drove four PCR rounds on ligated cDNA. TCRdb analysed the UMI-ligation and nested PCR reads with MiXCR anew, one entry per CDR3 protein. The sample contains roughly 140,000 distinct CDR3 sequences, over 15% of which appear only once. This CDR3 comprises 14 residues. CDR1 is SQVTM and CDR2 is ANQGSEA in the germline V gene. With V trimmed by 4 bases and J by 3 bases, 3 bases remained unmatched.

The chain couples TRBV29-1 to TRBJ2-1; the match to TRBD2 covers 10 bases. The TCR comes from a human donor in good health. Sequencing input: naive CD4+ T cells from blood. CDR3 bases: TGCAGCGTTGGGACTAGCGGTATCTACAATGAGCAGTTCTTC. Amino acid sequence: CSVGTSGIYNEQFF.